The 10 T cell receptor beta chains below all came from one sample that was sequenced in a study of cytomegalovirus exposure and HLA in healthy donors. The PCR used 60 Vbeta and 13 Jbeta primers. Here immunoSEQ multiplex PCR was the method, and the copy in TCRdb shows in-frame clones only, minus some. The sample holds about 160,000 clones, 85% seen once. The specimen sequenced was PBMCs. The receptors originated from a man between 18 and 35 years old in good health and CMV-seropositive.

In DNA, the CDR3 is TGTGCCAGTAGTATACAGGGGGCACTCTACGAGCAGTACTTC. Its translation is CASSIQGALYEQYF. This chain uses TRBV19 with TRBJ2-5; 8 bases fit TRBD1. The J call is in doubt because the DNA end fits TRBJ2-7 better. This CDR3 comprises 14 residues. CDR1 and CDR2 from the germline V gene are LNHDA and SQIVND (reference sequence).

This chain uses TRBV27 with TRBJ1-5; TRBD1 agrees at 9 bases. Germline V gene data show CDR1 as MNHEY and CDR2 as SMNVEV (reference sequence). The CDR3 length is 16 residues. J gave up 2 bases and V 4 bases, and 6 bases lay outside the gene matches. CDR3 sequence (DNA): TGTGCCAGCAGTTCGAAACAGGGGGCCGGCAATCAGCCCCAGCATTTT. Translated: CASSSKQGAGNQPQHF.

The chain joins TRBV5-1 to TRBJ2-5; D perhaps matches TRBD1 (6 bases). The length of the CDR3 is 11 residues. The ends were cut back, 4 bases at V and 5 bases at J, with 6 bases in the middle. From germline, CDR1 is SGHRS and CDR2 YFSETQ. The CDR3, as DNA: TGCGCCAGCAGCGGACAGGAGACCCAGTACTTC. The encoded protein is CASSGQETQYF.

The V and J genes are TRBV5-1 and TRBJ1-3, with D perhaps TRBD1 (5 bases). CDR1 SGHRS and CDR2 YFSETQ come from the germline V gene. Trimming removed 1 base at V and 3 bases at J, with 11 bases between. The CDR3 extends over 15 amino acids. Here the CDR3 reads CASSLISGFGNTIYF. The CDR3, as DNA: TGCGCCAGCAGCTTGATATCAGGGTTTGGAAACACCATATATTTT.

A single count supports this clone. The CDR3 spells CSVVTNLRTAIPEAFF. The CDR3 nucleotides are TGCAGCGTTGTTACCAACCTCCGGACAGCAATCCCTGAAGCTTTCTTT. This chain joins TRBV29-1 and TRBJ1-1; maybe TRBD1 (6 bases). V was clipped by 4 bases and J by 6 bases, with 24 bases between them. Germline values: CDR1 SQVTM, CDR2 ANQGSEA. The CDR3 is 16 amino acids.

V gene TRBV5-1 combines with J gene TRBJ2-5; 11 bases line up with TRBD2. The germline V gene encodes CDR1 SGHRS and CDR2 YFSETQ. CDR3 size: 15 residues. V lost 2 bases to trimming and J lost 5 bases; unmatched junction nucleotides: 5. The CDR3 nucleotides read TGCGCCAGCAGCTTTAGCGGGGGGGCTGGGGAGACCCAGTACTTC. It codes for CASSFSGGAGETQYF.

This chain uses TRBV4-3 with TRBJ2-3; D unresolved. The CDR3 covers 16 residues. CDR1 LGHNA and CDR2 YSLEER come from the germline V gene. The V and J ends lost 0 bases and 6 bases respectively, with 16 bases between them. The CDR3 DNA reads TGCGCCAGCAGCCAAGAAATGGCAGTGTTGCAGGATACGCAGTATTTT. Encoded protein: CASSQEMAVLQDTQYF.

The genes are TRBV19 and TRBJ2-7; possible D gene TRBD1, 6 bases. Trimming stripped 5 bases from V and 6 bases from J, with 11 bases between. The CDR3 sequence is 12 residues long. Germline CDR1 is LNHDA and CDR2 is SQIVND (reference sequence). CDR3: CASSSGAAEQYF. Here the CDR3 DNA reads TGTGCCAGTAGTTCAGGGGCCGCCGAGCAGTACTTC. Variable domain in full (rest from reference TRBV19 and TRBJ2-7): DGGITQSPKYLFRKEGQNVTLSCEQNLNHDAMYWYRQDPGQGLRLIYYSQIVNDFQKGDIAEGYSVSREKKESFPLTVTSAQKNPTAFYLCASSSGAAEQYFGPGTRLTVT.

This clone has more than one count but fewer than ten. V gene TRBV4-1 combines with J gene TRBJ1-5, with TRBD1 identical over 10 bases. Germline assignment: CDR1 MGHRA and CDR2 YSYEKL. V was pared by 3 bases and J by 7 bases, with 3 bases of the junction left unmatched. The CDR3 totals 14 residues. The DNA for the CDR3 is TGCGCCAGCAGCCAGACAGGGGGCTGGCAGCCCCAGCATTTT. Amino acids: CASSQTGGWQPQHF.

The J gene is TRBJ2-7, the V gene TRBV7-2; D is unresolved. Trimming took off 1 base at V and 0 bases at J, with 7 bases between the two ends. CDR1 and CDR2 from the germline V gene are SGHTA and FQGNSA. The CDR3 is 14 amino acids. CDR3 bases: TGTGCCAGCAGCTTAGTTTCCAGCTCCTACGAGCAGTACTTC. Translation gives CASSLVSSSYEQYF.